Listed here are 21 T cell receptor beta chains from one sample, sequenced in a study of blood T cell repertoires in COVID-19. Repertoires were generated with immunoSEQ multiplex PCR, while TCRdb's copy carries only in-frame clones and drops some. The data hold some 80,000 clones, with about four fifths observed a single time. Sequenced sample: peripheral blood. These receptors all come from a woman in her 70s with acute or convalescent COVID-19.

The V gene is TRBV6-1, the J gene TRBJ1-2; 9 nucleotides line up with TRBD1. The CDR3 sequence is 15 residues long. CDR1 and CDR2 (germline): MNHNS, SASEGT. V lost 0 bases, J lost 2 bases, and 1 base stayed unmatched. The CDR3 spells CASSEAGTGNYGYTF. CDR3 in DNA: TGTGCCAGCAGTGAAGCAGGGACAGGGAACTATGGCTACACCTTC.

In DNA, the CDR3 is TGCGCCAGCAGCACAGGACAGGGGCAGGTAGATGAGCAGTTCTTC. Its translation: CASSTGQGQVDEQFF. The V and J genes are TRBV5-1 and TRBJ2-1; 9 nucleotides agree with TRBD1. V was clipped by 4 bases and J by 8 bases; unmatched bases: 10. The CDR3 is made up of 15 amino acids. Per the germline V gene, CDR1 is SGHRS and CDR2 is YFSETQ. Combining the CDR3 with reference TRBV5-1 and TRBJ2-1 gives the whole variable domain KAGVTQTPRYLIKTRGQQVTLSCSPISGHRSVSWYQQTPGQGLQFLFEYFSETQRNKGNFPGRFSGRQFSNSRSEMNVSTLELGDSALYLCASSTGQGQVDEQFFGPGTRLTVL.

This sequence joins TRBV5-1 and TRBJ1-1; 7 nucleotides align to TRBD1. J was trimmed by 3 bases and V by 4 bases; bases with no gene match: 9. From germline, CDR1 is SGHRS and CDR2 YFSETQ. This CDR3 spans 15 amino acids. In nucleotides, the CDR3 is TGCGCCAGCAGCACTGAGGGGGCGCGGGACACTGAAGCTTTCTTT. This gives the protein CASSTEGARDTEAFF.

V is TRBV7-3 and J is TRBJ2-3; D might be TRBD1 (6 bases). Germline CDR1 reads SGHTA; CDR2 reads FQGTGA. The V and J ends lost 5 bases and 8 bases respectively, with 14 bases between them. This CDR3 has 13 amino acids. Here the CDR3 reads CASSTPTRGTQYF. The CDR3 DNA sequence: TGTGCCAGCAGCACCCCGACCAGGGGTACGCAGTATTTT.

The J gene is TRBJ2-7, the V gene TRBV13; weak D call: TRBD2 (5 bases). The CDR3 consists of 13 residues. Trimming cost V 1 base and J 6 bases, with 10 bases left between them. Germline-derived CDR1 and CDR2 are PRHDT and FYEKMQ (reference sequence). The CDR3: CASSLAGRVEQYF. CDR3 coding DNA: TGTGCCAGCAGCTTAGCTGGGCGGGTCGAGCAGTACTTC.

The chain joins TRBV7-9 to TRBJ2-5; D perhaps matches TRBD1 (6 bases). The CDR3 runs to 14 residues. CDR1 is SEHNR and CDR2 is FQNEAQ in the germline V gene (reference sequence). V was shortened by 6 bases and J by 3 bases, with 14 bases between the two germline ends. The CDR3 here is CASSLTGDKETQYF. The CDR3 DNA sequence: TGTGCCAGCAGTTTGACAGGCGATAAAGAGACCCAGTACTTC. The complete variable domain, with remaining parts taken from reference TRBV7-9 and TRBJ2-5, reads DTGVSQNPRHKITKRGQNVTFRCDPISEHNRLYWYRQTLGQGPEFLTYFQNEAQLEKSRLLSDRFSAERPKGSFSTLEIQRTEQGDSAMYLCASSLTGDKETQYFGPGTRLLVL.

This sequence joins TRBV15 and TRBJ1-2, with D tentatively TRBD1 (6 bases). Trimming removed 3 bases from V and 6 bases from J, with 8 bases in between. The CDR3 runs 12 residues. Germline CDR1 reads LNHNV; CDR2 reads YYDKDF (reference sequence). CDR3 DNA sequence: TGTGCCACCAGCAGCCACAGGGATGGCTACACCTTC. The encoded protein is CATSSHRDGYTF.

The chain couples TRBV7-2 to TRBJ2-5; TRBD1 is a possible D gene (6 bases). CDR3 length equals 16 residues. Trimming took off 3 bases at V and 1 base at J, with 15 bases between the two ends. Per the germline V gene, CDR1 is SGHTA and CDR2 is FQGNSA. CDR3 in amino acids: CASSFPTGTRQETQYF. DNA of the CDR3: TGTGCCAGCAGCTTTCCTACGGGGACACGCCAAGAGACCCAGTACTTC.

The chain has TRBV27 and TRBJ2-1; a weak D match, TRBD1 (5 bases). Trimming pared 2 bases from V and 9 bases from J, leaving 14 bases between. The V gene's germline CDR1 is MNHEY and CDR2 SMNVEV (reference sequence). This CDR3 comprises 14 residues. CDR3 in amino acids: CASSLIMDRGEQFF. DNA for the CDR3: TGTGCCAGCAGTTTAATCATGGATAGGGGTGAGCAGTTCTTC.

As for this clone: The sample holds other DNA sequences that translate to the same CDR3. V usage is TRBV9 and J usage is TRBJ1-2, with D perhaps TRBD1 (5 bases). This CDR3 contains 13 residues. CDR1 and CDR2 from the germline V gene are SGDLS and YYNGEE. Trimming took 2 bases from V and 4 from J, leaving 9 bases between them. CDR3 in amino acids: CASSVGGGYGYTF. Here the CDR3 DNA reads TGTGCCAGCAGCGTCGGGGGAGGCTATGGCTACACCTTC.

This chain uses TRBV15 with TRBJ1-4; no firm D call. Germline values: CDR1 LNHNV, CDR2 YYDKDF (reference sequence). This CDR3 is 12 amino acids long. The V end was cut by 8 bases, the J end by 7 bases, with 11 bases between. The CDR3 sequence is CATSRFSEKLFF. The CDR3 DNA is TGTGCCACCTCCCGGTTTAGTGAAAAACTGTTTTTT.

The chain employs TRBV12-3 or TRBV12-4 and TRBJ2-3, with TRBD1 matching 8 bases. The CDR3 contains 12 residues. J gave up 12 bases and V 6 bases, and 8 bases lay outside the gene matches. The CDR3 bases are TGTGCCAGCAGCCGGACAGGGTTCGTTCAGTATTTT. This translates into CASSRTGFVQYF.

This clone occurred once. J is TRBJ1-2 and V is TRBV18; tentatively, D is TRBD1 (6 bases). V gave up 4 bases and J gave up 2 bases, with 11 bases separating them. The CDR3 runs 14 residues. Germline lookup yields CDR1 KGHSH and CDR2 LQKENI. CDR3: CASSQRDTNYGYTF. The DNA of the CDR3 is TGTGCCAGCTCACAGAGGGACACCAACTATGGCTACACCTTC.

The rearrangement joins TRBV2 to TRBJ1-2; D is undetermined. The CDR3 consists of 15 residues. CDR1 SNHLY and CDR2 FYNNEI come from the germline V gene. Trimming shortened V by 8 bases and J by 0 bases, and 16 bases separated the two germline ends. CDR3 amino acids: CASGQRATTNYGYTF. In nucleotides, the CDR3 is TGTGCCAGCGGTCAGAGGGCTACTACTAACTATGGCTACACCTTC.

In the case of this clone: Other DNA sequences from this sample encode an identical CDR3 as well. The chain couples TRBV12-2 to TRBJ2-4; the table's D gene call, TRBD2, was not cross checked with the DNA. TRBV12-2 is a pseudogene locus. The CDR3 sequence is 21 residues long. The DNA of the CDR3 is TGTGCAAGTCGCTTAGGAGCAACGGGACTAGCGGGAGACCCCTACAAAAACATTCAGTACTTC. Translation: CASRLGATGLAGDPYKNIQYF.

This chain links TRBV2 with TRBJ2-5; D may be TRBD2 (6 bases). Germline V lookup: CDR1 SNHLY, CDR2 FYNNEI. This CDR3 comprises 15 residues. The germline V and J ends were trimmed by 7 bases and 5 bases, with 20 bases remaining between them. Written as DNA, the CDR3 is TGTGCCAGCAACTGGGCTAGCTCTGGGGGGGAGACCCAGTACTTC. Protein product: CASNWASSGGETQYF.

The chain employs TRBV19 and TRBJ2-5; D is possibly TRBD1 (5 bases). This CDR3 has 12 residues. V gave up 8 bases and J gave up 2 bases, with 9 bases separating them. Germline-derived CDR1 and CDR2 are LNHDA and SQIVND (reference sequence). CDR3: CASGARQETQYF. As DNA, the CDR3 is TGTGCCAGTGGGGCCCGACAAGAGACCCAGTACTTC.

As DNA, the CDR3 is TGTGCCAGCAGCAAGCTAAATGGACAGGCCGGGGGTCAGCCCCAGCATTTT. Encoded protein: CASSKLNGQAGGQPQHF. The V gene is TRBV21-1, the J gene TRBJ1-5; the D call of TRBD1 is as the table states it, not checked on the DNA. TRBV21-1 is recorded as a pseudogene. The CDR3 length is 17 residues.

The genes are TRBV9 and TRBJ2-3; unclear D gene. The V gene's germline CDR1 is SGDLS and CDR2 YYNGEE. The CDR3 contains 15 residues. V was trimmed by 4 bases and J by 3 bases, leaving 15 bases between them. The CDR3 spells CASSPRPLITDTQYF. CDR3 DNA sequence: TGTGCCAGCAGCCCGCGCCCGTTGATAACAGATACGCAGTATTTT.

The count of this clone is one. DNA of the CDR3: TGTGCCAGCAGCTTGGCCGGGACTAGCGGGAGTTTAGAGACCCAGTACTTC. Translated: CASSLAGTSGSLETQYF. The V and J genes are TRBV5-8 and TRBJ2-5; 14 nucleotides align to TRBD2. The trim removed 0 bases at V and 4 bases at J, leaving 5 bases unmatched. The V gene's germline CDR1 is SGHTS and CDR2 YDEGEE. This CDR3 is built from 17 residues.

The chain couples TRBV6-5 to TRBJ2-2; D is unclear. The CDR3 has 16 amino acids. Between the trimmed V and J ends, which lost 2 bases and 2 bases, there was a span of 12 bases. Germline CDR1 is MNHEY and CDR2 is SVGAGI. CDR3 in amino acids: CASSYTSGGNTGELFF. DNA for the CDR3: TGTGCCAGCAGTTACACGTCTGGCGGAAACACCGGGGAGCTGTTTTTT.